Presented here are 2 T cell receptor beta chains from one specimen sequenced in a study of blood T cell repertoires in COVID-19. Clones were sequenced by immunoSEQ multiplex PCR, and TCRdb holds only the in-frame ones, with some missing. Found here are about 84,000 clones, 70% to 85% of them singletons; the top ten hold around 7%. The sequenced sample was peripheral blood. These receptors were collected from a man aged 70 or older with acute or convalescent COVID-19.

This rearrangement joins TRBV7-2 to TRBJ1-2; D ambiguous. Per germline, CDR1 SGHTA and CDR2 FQGNSA. The CDR3 is 11 amino acids. V gave up 1 base and J gave up 8 bases, with 5 bases separating them. The CDR3, as DNA: TGTGCCAGCAGCTTAGGTCGGGGCTACACCTTC. Residues: CASSLGRGYTF. The full variable domain, rest sourced from reference TRBV7-2 and TRBJ1-2, is GAGVSQSPSNKVTEKGKDVELRCDPISGHTALYWYRQSLGQGLEFLIYFQGNSAPDKSGLPSDRFSAERTGGSVSTLTIQRTQQEDSAVYLCASSLGRGYTFGSGTRLTVV.

V and J are TRBV2 and TRBJ2-1; D is perhaps TRBD2 (7 bases). The CDR3 extends over 15 amino acids. V was cut by 3 bases and J by 4 bases, with 13 bases left in between. CDR1 SNHLY and CDR2 FYNNEI come from the germline V gene. The CDR3 sequence: CASSDRGGKYNEQFF. The CDR3 nucleotides are TGTGCCAGCAGTGATAGGGGGGGGAAGTACAATGAGCAGTTCTTC.